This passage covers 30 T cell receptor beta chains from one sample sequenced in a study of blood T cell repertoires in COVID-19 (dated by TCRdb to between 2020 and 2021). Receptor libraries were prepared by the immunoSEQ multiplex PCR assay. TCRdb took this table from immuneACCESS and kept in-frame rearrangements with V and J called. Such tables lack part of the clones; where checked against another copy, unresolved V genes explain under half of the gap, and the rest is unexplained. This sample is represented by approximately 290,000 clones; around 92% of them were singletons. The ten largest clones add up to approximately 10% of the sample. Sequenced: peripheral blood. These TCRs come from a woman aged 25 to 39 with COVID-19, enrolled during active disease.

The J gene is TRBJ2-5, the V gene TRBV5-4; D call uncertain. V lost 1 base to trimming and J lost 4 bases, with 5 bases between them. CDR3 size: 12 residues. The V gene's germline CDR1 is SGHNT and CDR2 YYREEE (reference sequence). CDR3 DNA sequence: TGTGCCAGCAGCTTGAATCGAGAGACCCAGTACTTC. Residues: CASSLNRETQYF.

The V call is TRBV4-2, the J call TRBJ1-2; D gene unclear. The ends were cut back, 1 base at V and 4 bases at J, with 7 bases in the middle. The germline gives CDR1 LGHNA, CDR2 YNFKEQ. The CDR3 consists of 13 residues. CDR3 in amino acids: CASSQGAFYGYTF. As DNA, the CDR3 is TGTGCCAGCAGCCAAGGGGCATTCTATGGCTACACCTTC.

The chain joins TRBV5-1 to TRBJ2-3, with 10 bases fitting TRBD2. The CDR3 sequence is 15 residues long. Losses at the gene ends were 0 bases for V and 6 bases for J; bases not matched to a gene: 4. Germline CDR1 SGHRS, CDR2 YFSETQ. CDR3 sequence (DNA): TGCGCCAGCAGCTTGGTTCTAGCGGGGGCGGATACGCAGTATTTT. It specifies CASSLVLAGADTQYF.

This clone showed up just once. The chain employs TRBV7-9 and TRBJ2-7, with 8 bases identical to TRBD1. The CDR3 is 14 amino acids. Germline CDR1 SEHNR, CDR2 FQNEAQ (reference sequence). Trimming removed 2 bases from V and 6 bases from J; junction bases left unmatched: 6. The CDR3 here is CASSLPDREVEQYF. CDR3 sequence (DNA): TGTGCCAGCAGCTTACCGGACAGGGAGGTCGAGCAGTACTTC.

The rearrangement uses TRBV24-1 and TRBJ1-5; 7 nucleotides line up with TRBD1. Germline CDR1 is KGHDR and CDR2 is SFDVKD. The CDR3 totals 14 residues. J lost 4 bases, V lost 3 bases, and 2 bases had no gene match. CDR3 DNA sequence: TGTGCCACCAGTGATCCGACAGGGAATCAGCCCCAGCATTTT. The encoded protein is CATSDPTGNQPQHF.

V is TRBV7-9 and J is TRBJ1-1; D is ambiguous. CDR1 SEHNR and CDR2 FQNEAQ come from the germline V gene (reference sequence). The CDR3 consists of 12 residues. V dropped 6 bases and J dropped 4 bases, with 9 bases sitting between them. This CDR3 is CASRTGTTEAFF. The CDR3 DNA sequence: TGTGCCAGCAGAACGGGAACCACTGAAGCTTTCTTT.

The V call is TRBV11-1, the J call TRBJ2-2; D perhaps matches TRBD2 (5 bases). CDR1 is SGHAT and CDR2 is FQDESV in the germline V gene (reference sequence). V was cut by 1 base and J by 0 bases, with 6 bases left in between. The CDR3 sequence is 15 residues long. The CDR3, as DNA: TGTGCCAGCAGCTTAGGGGGAGCGAACACCGGGGAGCTGTTTTTT. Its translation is CASSLGGANTGELFF.

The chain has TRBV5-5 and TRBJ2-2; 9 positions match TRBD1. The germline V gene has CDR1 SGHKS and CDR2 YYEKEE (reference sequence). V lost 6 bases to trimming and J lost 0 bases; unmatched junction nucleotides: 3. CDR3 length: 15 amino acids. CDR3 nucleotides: TGTGCCAGCAAGTACAGGGGGCCGAACACCGGGGAGCTGTTTTTT. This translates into CASKYRGPNTGELFF.

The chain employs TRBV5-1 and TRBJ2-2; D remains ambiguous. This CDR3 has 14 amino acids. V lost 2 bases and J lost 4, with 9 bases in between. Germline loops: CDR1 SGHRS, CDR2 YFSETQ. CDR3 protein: CASSLDSTTGELFF. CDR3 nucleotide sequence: TGCGCCAGCAGCTTAGACTCTACCACCGGGGAGCTGTTTTTT.

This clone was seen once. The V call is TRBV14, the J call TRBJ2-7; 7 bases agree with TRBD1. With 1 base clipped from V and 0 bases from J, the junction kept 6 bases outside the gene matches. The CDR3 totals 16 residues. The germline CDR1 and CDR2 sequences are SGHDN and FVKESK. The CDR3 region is CASSQGLGTVSYEQYF. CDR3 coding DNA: TGTGCCAGCAGCCAAGGTTTGGGGACAGTCTCCTACGAGCAGTACTTC.

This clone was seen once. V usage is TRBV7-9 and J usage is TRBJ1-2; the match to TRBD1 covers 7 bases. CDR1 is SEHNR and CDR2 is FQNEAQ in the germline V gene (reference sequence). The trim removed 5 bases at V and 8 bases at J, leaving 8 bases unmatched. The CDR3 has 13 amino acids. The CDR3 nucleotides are TGTGCCAGCAGCCCATCAGGGGGGTGGGGCTACACCTTC. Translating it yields CASSPSGGWGYTF.

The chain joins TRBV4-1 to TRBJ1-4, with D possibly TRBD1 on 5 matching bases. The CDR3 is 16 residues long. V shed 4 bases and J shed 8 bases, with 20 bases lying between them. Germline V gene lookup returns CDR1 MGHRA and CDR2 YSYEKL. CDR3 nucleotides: TGCGCCAGCAGCCCCCGAATGGGGGGAAGAGGAGAAAAACTGTTTTTT. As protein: CASSPRMGGRGEKLFF.

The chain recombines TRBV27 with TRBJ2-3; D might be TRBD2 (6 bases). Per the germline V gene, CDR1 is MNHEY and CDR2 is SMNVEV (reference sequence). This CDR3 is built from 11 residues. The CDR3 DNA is TGTAAATCCGGCCGGGGGTATACGCAGTATTTT. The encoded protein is CKSGRGYTQYF.

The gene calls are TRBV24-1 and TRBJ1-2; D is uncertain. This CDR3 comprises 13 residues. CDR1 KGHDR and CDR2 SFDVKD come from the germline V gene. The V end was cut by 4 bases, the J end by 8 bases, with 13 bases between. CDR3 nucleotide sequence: TGTGCCACCAGTGACCCATTGACTGGGGGCTACACCTTC. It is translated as CATSDPLTGGYTF.

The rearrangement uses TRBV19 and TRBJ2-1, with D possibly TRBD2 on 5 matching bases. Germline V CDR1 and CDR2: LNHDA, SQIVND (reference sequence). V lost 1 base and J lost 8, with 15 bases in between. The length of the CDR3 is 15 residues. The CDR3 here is CASSIVDGVTDEQFF. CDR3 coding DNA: TGTGCCAGTAGTATAGTAGACGGGGTTACGGATGAGCAGTTCTTC.

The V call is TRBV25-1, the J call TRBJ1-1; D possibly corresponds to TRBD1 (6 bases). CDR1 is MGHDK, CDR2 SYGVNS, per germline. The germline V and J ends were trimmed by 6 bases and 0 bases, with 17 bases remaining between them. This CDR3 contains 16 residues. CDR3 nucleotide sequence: TGTGCCAGCAGAGAAGACAGGATCAACTTGAACACTGAAGCTTTCTTT. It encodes CASREDRINLNTEAFF. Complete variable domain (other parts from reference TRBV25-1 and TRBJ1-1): EADIYQTPRYLVIGTGKKITLECSQTMGHDKMYWYQQDPGMELHLIHYSYGVNSTEKGDLSSESTVSRIRTEHFPLTLESARPSHTSQYLCASREDRINLNTEAFFGQGTRLTVV.

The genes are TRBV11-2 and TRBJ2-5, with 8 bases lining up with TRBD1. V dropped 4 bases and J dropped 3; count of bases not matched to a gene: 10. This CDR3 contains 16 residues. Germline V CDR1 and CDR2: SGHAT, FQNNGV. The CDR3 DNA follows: TGTGCCAGCAGCTCCTGGGGACAGGCGTCGGAAGAGACCCAGTACTTC. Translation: CASSSWGQASEETQYF.

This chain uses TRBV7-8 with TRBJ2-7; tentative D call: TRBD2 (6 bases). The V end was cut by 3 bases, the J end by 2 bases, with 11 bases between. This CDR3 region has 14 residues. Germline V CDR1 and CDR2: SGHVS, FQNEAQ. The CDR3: CASSFSGDPYEQYF. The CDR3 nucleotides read TGTGCCAGCAGCTTCTCGGGGGACCCCTACGAGCAGTACTTC. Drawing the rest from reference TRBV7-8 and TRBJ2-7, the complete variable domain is GAGVSQSPRYKVAKRGQDVALRCDPISGHVSLFWYQQALGQGPEFLTYFQNEAQLDKSGLPSDRFFAERPEGSVSTLKIQRTQQEDSAVYLCASSFSGDPYEQYFGPGTRLTVT.

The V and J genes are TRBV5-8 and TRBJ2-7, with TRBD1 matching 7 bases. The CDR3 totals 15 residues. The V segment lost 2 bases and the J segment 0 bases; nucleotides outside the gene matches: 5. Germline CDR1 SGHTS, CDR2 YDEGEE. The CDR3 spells CASSLRTGFSYEQYF. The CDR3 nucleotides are TGTGCCAGCAGCTTAAGGACAGGATTCTCCTACGAGCAGTACTTC.

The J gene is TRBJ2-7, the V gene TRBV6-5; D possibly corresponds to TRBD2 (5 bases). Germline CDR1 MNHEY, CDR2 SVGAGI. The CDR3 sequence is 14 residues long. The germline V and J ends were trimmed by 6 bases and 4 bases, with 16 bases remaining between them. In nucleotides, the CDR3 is TGTGCCAGCAGCGATGTCCGGGGAAGGTACGAGCAGTACTTC. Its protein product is CASSDVRGRYEQYF.

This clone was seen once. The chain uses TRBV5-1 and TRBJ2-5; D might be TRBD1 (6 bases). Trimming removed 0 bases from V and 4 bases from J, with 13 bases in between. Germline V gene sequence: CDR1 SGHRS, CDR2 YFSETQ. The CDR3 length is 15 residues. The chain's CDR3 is CASSLGDLGGETQYF. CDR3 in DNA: TGCGCCAGCAGCTTGGGGGATCTAGGGGGAGAGACCCAGTACTTC.

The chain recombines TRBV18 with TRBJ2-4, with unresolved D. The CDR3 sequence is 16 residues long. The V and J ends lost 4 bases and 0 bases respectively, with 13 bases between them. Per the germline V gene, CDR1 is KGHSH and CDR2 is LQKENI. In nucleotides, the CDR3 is TGTGCCAGCTCACGAAACCCAGATCTAGCCAAAAACATTCAGTACTTC. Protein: CASSRNPDLAKNIQYF.

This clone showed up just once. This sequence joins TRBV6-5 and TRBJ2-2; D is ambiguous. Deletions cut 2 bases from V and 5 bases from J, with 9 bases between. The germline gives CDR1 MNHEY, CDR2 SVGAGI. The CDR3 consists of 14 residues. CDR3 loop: CASSYQDGTGELFF. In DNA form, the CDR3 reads TGTGCCAGCAGTTACCAAGACGGGACCGGGGAGCTGTTTTTT.

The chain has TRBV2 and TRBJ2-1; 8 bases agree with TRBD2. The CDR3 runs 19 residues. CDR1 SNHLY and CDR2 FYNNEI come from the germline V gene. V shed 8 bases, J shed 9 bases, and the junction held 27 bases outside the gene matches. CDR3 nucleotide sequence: TGTGCCAGCGCGGTTTCTCTCTACCTTGCGGGGGGCTATCGGGGTGAGCAGTTCTTC. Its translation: CASAVSLYLAGGYRGEQFF.

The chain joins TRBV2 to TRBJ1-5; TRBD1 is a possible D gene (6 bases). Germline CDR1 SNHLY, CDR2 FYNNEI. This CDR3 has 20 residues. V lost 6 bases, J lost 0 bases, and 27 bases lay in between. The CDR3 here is CASRGGLGGPRSYSNQPQHF. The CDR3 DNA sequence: TGTGCCAGCAGAGGGGGTCTTGGGGGACCGCGGTCTTATAGCAATCAGCCCCAGCATTTT.

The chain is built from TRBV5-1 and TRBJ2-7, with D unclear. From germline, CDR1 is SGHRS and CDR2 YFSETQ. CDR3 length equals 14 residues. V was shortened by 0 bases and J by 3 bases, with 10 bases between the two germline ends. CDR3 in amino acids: CASSLAYSHYEQYF. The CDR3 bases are TGCGCCAGCAGCTTGGCCTACAGTCACTACGAGCAGTACTTC.

CDR3: CASSIDQGKFTGELFF. In DNA, the CDR3 is TGTGCCAGTAGTATAGATCAGGGGAAGTTCACCGGGGAGCTGTTTTTT. The gene calls are TRBV19 and TRBJ2-2, with D possibly matching TRBD1 (6 bases). Germline V gene data show CDR1 as LNHDA and CDR2 as SQIVND (reference sequence). The V gene lost 0 bases and the J gene lost 4 bases, with 12 bases spanning the gap. The CDR3 covers 16 residues. Looking up the rest from reference TRBV19 and TRBJ2-2 gives the full variable domain: DGGITQSPKYLFRKEGQNVTLSCEQNLNHDAMYWYRQDPGQGLRLIYYSQIVNDFQKGDIAEGYSVSREKKESFPLTVTSAQKNPTAFYLCASSIDQGKFTGELFFGEGSRLTVL.

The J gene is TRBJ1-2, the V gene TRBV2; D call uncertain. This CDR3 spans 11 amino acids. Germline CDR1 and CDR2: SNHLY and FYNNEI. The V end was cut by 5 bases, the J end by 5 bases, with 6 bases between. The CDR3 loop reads CASSPGYGYTF. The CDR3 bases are TGTGCCAGCAGTCCAGGATATGGCTACACCTTC.

The CDR3 sequence is CASRRGAYEQYF. The CDR3 coding sequence is TGTGCCAGCCGGCGGGGGGCCTACGAGCAGTACTTC. This chain links TRBV12-3 or TRBV12-4 with TRBJ2-7, with 8 nucleotides matching TRBD2. V trimming: 8 bases; J trimming: 2 bases; junction bases outside the gene matches: 2. The CDR3 is made up of 12 amino acids.

DNA for the CDR3: TGTGCCAGCAGATCCGGGATCGCCAATTCACCCCTCCACTTT. This gives the protein CASRSGIANSPLHF. This chain uses TRBV6-5 with TRBJ1-6; D gene unclear. The CDR3 loop spans 14 amino acids. Trimming took 6 bases from V and 7 from J, leaving 13 bases between them. Germline V lookup: CDR1 MNHEY, CDR2 SVGAGI.